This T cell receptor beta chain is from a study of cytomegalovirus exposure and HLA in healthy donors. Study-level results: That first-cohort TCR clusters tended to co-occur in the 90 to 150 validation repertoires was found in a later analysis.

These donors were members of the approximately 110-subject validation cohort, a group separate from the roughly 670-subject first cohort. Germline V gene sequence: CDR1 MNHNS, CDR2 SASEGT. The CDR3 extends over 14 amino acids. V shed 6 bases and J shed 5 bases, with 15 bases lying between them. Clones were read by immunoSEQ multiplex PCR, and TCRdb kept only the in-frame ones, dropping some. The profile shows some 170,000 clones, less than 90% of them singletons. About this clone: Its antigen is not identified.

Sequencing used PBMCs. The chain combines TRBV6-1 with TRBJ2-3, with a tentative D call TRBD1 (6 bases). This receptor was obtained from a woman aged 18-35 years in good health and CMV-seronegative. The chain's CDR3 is CASRQRQVGDTQYF. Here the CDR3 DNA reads TGTGCCAGCAGACAAAGACAGGTTGGAGATACGCAGTATTTT.